Listed below are T cell receptor beta chains from one sample, sequenced in a study of human T cells and chemical hapten exposure. Using its own MiXCR run on the RACE reads, TCRdb lists one record per CDR3 protein. This table holds 150,000 to 200,000 distinct CDR3 sequences, just under 30% found once. This material consisted of whole blood, taken in connection with sensitization to the hapten diphenylcyclopropenone (DPC). These receptors were collected from a young woman with alopecia areata. Some clones in this sample may be carry-over from other donors' samples. Each CDR3 is given with its conserved first and last residue. Fields, in order: D gene, J gene, V gene, CDR3 protein. D genes are given only for firm matches.

d_call: .; j_call: TRBJ1-5; v_call: TRBV28; cdr3_aa: CASSLLGPRAQHF
d_call: .; j_call: TRBJ1-1; v_call: TRBV10-3; cdr3_aa: CAISDPTGNTEAFF
d_call: TRBD2; j_call: TRBJ2-1; v_call: TRBV27; cdr3_aa: CASIRSGTSGLYNEQFF
d_call: TRBD2; j_call: TRBJ2-5; v_call: TRBV20-1; cdr3_aa: CSASWLAVRQETQYF
d_call: .; j_call: TRBJ2-7; v_call: TRBV25-1; cdr3_aa: CASSEYSAGLDEQYF
d_call: .; j_call: TRBJ2-7; v_call: TRBV27; cdr3_aa: CASSLGGPYEQYF
d_call: .; j_call: TRBJ2-5; v_call: TRBV20-1; cdr3_aa: CSARESRGMETQYF
d_call: .; j_call: TRBJ2-5; v_call: TRBV28; cdr3_aa: CASSLGRQETQYF
d_call: TRBD2; j_call: TRBJ2-4; v_call: TRBV6-2/TRBV6-3; cdr3_aa: CASSYSKGAGGLVDIQYF
d_call: .; j_call: TRBJ1-4; v_call: TRBV6-1; cdr3_aa: CASSTQGRKEKLFF
d_call: .; j_call: TRBJ2-3; v_call: TRBV7-2; cdr3_aa: CASSPQLGVGTDTQYF
d_call: .; j_call: TRBJ1-5; v_call: TRBV7-2; cdr3_aa: CASSLVAGVGGNQPQHF
d_call: .; j_call: TRBJ1-2; v_call: TRBV11-2; cdr3_aa: CASSFGGPNYGYTF
d_call: .; j_call: TRBJ1-2; v_call: TRBV6-5; cdr3_aa: CASSYSPGYYGYTF
d_call: .; j_call: TRBJ1-5; v_call: TRBV7-2; cdr3_aa: CASSNGRDLLQHF
d_call: TRBD1; j_call: TRBJ2-3; v_call: TRBV20-1; cdr3_aa: CSATQGAREDTQYF
d_call: .; j_call: TRBJ2-7; v_call: TRBV5-1; cdr3_aa: CASSIQGGADYEQYF
d_call: .; j_call: TRBJ2-2; v_call: TRBV30; cdr3_aa: CAWSPRGRQTGELFF
d_call: .; j_call: TRBJ1-1; v_call: TRBV2; cdr3_aa: CASSYLPGQEAFF
d_call: TRBD1; j_call: TRBJ2-2; v_call: TRBV7-8; cdr3_aa: CASSRTGPGELFF
d_call: .; j_call: TRBJ2-1; v_call: TRBV20-1; cdr3_aa: CSAPSARRNNEQFF
d_call: .; j_call: TRBJ1-1; v_call: TRBV28; cdr3_aa: CASSLGRLVRAEAFF
d_call: .; j_call: TRBJ2-6; v_call: TRBV12-3/TRBV12-4; cdr3_aa: CASRRASGANVLTF
d_call: TRBD2; j_call: TRBJ2-1; v_call: TRBV2; cdr3_aa: CASISSMVLAGVPQFF
d_call: .; j_call: TRBJ2-7; v_call: TRBV10-3; cdr3_aa: CAISLRGPSYEQYF
d_call: TRBD1; j_call: TRBJ1-5; v_call: TRBV2; cdr3_aa: CASSERTGYSNQPQHF
d_call: .; j_call: TRBJ2-7; v_call: TRBV29-1; cdr3_aa: CSVVYQGSYEQYF
d_call: .; j_call: TRBJ1-4; v_call: TRBV2; cdr3_aa: CASSERRATNEKLFF
d_call: .; j_call: TRBJ1-2; v_call: TRBV9; cdr3_aa: CASRALGNYGYTF
d_call: .; j_call: TRBJ2-7; v_call: TRBV11-2; cdr3_aa: CASSSRGAGEQYF
d_call: .; j_call: TRBJ1-2; v_call: TRBV7-2; cdr3_aa: CASTSGWGKGSYGYTF
d_call: .; j_call: TRBJ1-1; v_call: TRBV7-2; cdr3_aa: CASSPLLAEAFF
d_call: .; j_call: TRBJ2-3; v_call: TRBV10-3; cdr3_aa: CAISRQSSTDTQYF
d_call: TRBD1; j_call: TRBJ1-3; v_call: TRBV5-6; cdr3_aa: CASSARQGPIRTIYF
d_call: TRBD2; j_call: TRBJ2-3; v_call: TRBV6-6; cdr3_aa: CASRAVLAGSTDTQYF
d_call: .; j_call: TRBJ2-3; v_call: TRBV9; cdr3_aa: CASSVTGSTDTQYF
d_call: TRBD1; j_call: TRBJ2-7; v_call: TRBV7-9; cdr3_aa: CASSPGTVKAYEQYF
d_call: .; j_call: TRBJ1-6; v_call: TRBV7-2; cdr3_aa: CASSLGGYNSPLHF
d_call: .; j_call: TRBJ2-5; v_call: TRBV12-3/TRBV12-4; cdr3_aa: CASTPGHSEETQYF
d_call: .; j_call: TRBJ1-5; v_call: TRBV28; cdr3_aa: CASREGYQPQHF
d_call: TRBD1; j_call: TRBJ2-7; v_call: TRBV18; cdr3_aa: CASSPPGQRYEQYF
d_call: TRBD1; j_call: TRBJ2-7; v_call: TRBV5-1; cdr3_aa: CASSPLTPGTGGYEQYF
d_call: .; j_call: TRBJ2-5; v_call: TRBV18; cdr3_aa: CASSPRRGSGYGETQYF
d_call: .; j_call: TRBJ2-7; v_call: TRBV28; cdr3_aa: CASSFFYRPRSSYEQYF
d_call: .; j_call: TRBJ2-1; v_call: TRBV29-1; cdr3_aa: CSVEDLGGDTNEQFF
d_call: .; j_call: TRBJ2-1; v_call: TRBV28; cdr3_aa: CASSLPGEYNEQFF
d_call: TRBD2; j_call: TRBJ2-1; v_call: TRBV5-1; cdr3_aa: CASSLVAGGYNEQFF
d_call: .; j_call: TRBJ2-2; v_call: TRBV19; cdr3_aa: CASSIAGTGELFF
d_call: TRBD2; j_call: TRBJ2-2; v_call: TRBV7-2; cdr3_aa: CASSSRLAGGHGELFF
d_call: .; j_call: TRBJ2-3; v_call: TRBV4-3; cdr3_aa: CAASLGLNTDTQYF
d_call: .; j_call: TRBJ2-1; v_call: TRBV7-2; cdr3_aa: CASSLARDNERFF
d_call: TRBD2; j_call: TRBJ2-1; v_call: TRBV7-2; cdr3_aa: CASSLVDGLAGRVVF
d_call: .; j_call: TRBJ2-1; v_call: TRBV28; cdr3_aa: CASSLTTRYNEQFF
d_call: .; j_call: TRBJ1-3; v_call: TRBV28; cdr3_aa: CASNTPHDSGNTIYF
d_call: .; j_call: TRBJ2-1; v_call: TRBV10-3; cdr3_aa: CAIQASSYNEQFF
d_call: .; j_call: TRBJ1-1; v_call: TRBV20-1; cdr3_aa: CSASGRTEAFF
d_call: .; j_call: TRBJ1-2; v_call: TRBV4-3; cdr3_aa: CASSQEKSYGYTF